This entry is about one T cell receptor (beta chain). Its antigen is still unknown. Relative to the germline gene, one junction end is altered; a read error may explain this. Researchers reported sorting CD4+ naive, central memory, regulatory and stem cell-like memory cells via CD45RO/CCR7/CD25/CD127/CD95/CD27. This specimen comes from a study of beta chain features in type 1 diabetes. Study overall: Patient and healthy donor groups were alike in age, gender and cell yields.

Germline loops: CDR1 MGHDK, CDR2 SYGVNS. The CDR3 contains 13 residues. Of the isolated RNA, all was reverse transcribed, and so the sequenced material was expressed TCRB transcripts. Sequenced by immunoSEQ multiplex PCR; TCRdb stores in-frame clones only, minus some. The repertoire holds roughly 230,000 clones, around 9.6% seen once, with 0.03% to 0.04% in the top ten. The study, taken as a whole, reports: Insertions at VDJ junctions were less frequent in type 1 diabetes patients. These patients also deleted more nucleotides at the same junctions. HLA effects on TCRB rearrangement stayed unresolved here.

The chain carries TRBV25-1 and TRBJ1-1; D may be TRBD1 (6 bases). The receptor's source is a woman aged 18 to 35 in good health. Sequencing was carried out using naive CD4+ T cells from blood. The CDR3: CASSGTVKTEAFF. For the CDR3, the DNA is TGTGCCAGCAGTGGGACAGTGAAGACTGAAGCTTTCTTT.